The 8 T cell receptor beta chains below were found in one sample sequenced in a study of T cell responses to AZD1222 COVID-19 vaccine. Generated by immunoSEQ multiplex PCR, the TCRdb table keeps only in-frame clones and is missing some. The top ten hold around 1.5% of the sample, which has about 170,000 clones, around 90% seen once. Sequenced here: peripheral blood, sampled on day 0 of AZD1222 vaccination. The source of these receptors is an adult in good health.

The rearrangement links TRBV5-1 to TRBJ2-7; 7 bases line up with TRBD1. CDR1 is SGHRS and CDR2 is YFSETQ in the germline V gene. The CDR3 length is 15 residues. J was trimmed by 0 bases and V by 4 bases; bases with no gene match: 7. The CDR3 here is CASSGRDSLSYEQYF. The CDR3 bases are TGCGCCAGCAGCGGCCGGGACAGCCTCTCCTACGAGCAGTACTTC.

CDR3: CASSNDPGANTIYF. The CDR3 bases are TGTGCCAGCAGCAACGACCCAGGGGCGAACACCATATATTTT. The V gene is TRBV7-2, the J gene TRBJ1-3, with D maybe TRBD1 (6 bases). The V end was cut by 5 bases, the J end by 7 bases, with 15 bases between. From germline, CDR1 is SGHTA and CDR2 FQGNSA. This CDR3 region has 14 residues.

The chain recombines TRBV10-2 with TRBJ1-6; no clear D gene. This CDR3 is built from 17 residues. Looked up from germline, CDR1 is WSHSY and CDR2 is SAAADI. Trimming stripped 7 bases from V and 5 bases from J, with 21 bases between. CDR3 region: CASTRGDRGLNNSPLHF. For the CDR3, the DNA is TGCGCCAGCACCCGTGGTGACCGTGGGCTTAATAATTCACCCCTCCACTTT.

The chain links TRBV25-1 to TRBJ2-2; D unresolved. Germline loops: CDR1 MGHDK, CDR2 SYGVNS. CDR3 length: 11 amino acids. V lost 7 bases, J lost 3 bases, and 3 bases lay in between. CDR3 sequence reads: CASTHTGELFF. The CDR3, as DNA: TGTGCCAGCACCCACACCGGGGAGCTGTTTTTT.

The chain couples TRBV5-4 to TRBJ2-5; 9 bases are shared with TRBD2. Germline V gene data show CDR1 as SGHNT and CDR2 as YYREEE (reference sequence). Losses at the gene ends were 0 bases for V and 5 bases for J; bases not matched to a gene: 8. This CDR3 has 16 amino acids. The CDR3 spells CASSLVGSGSGETQYF. CDR3 DNA sequence: TGTGCCAGCAGCTTGGTTGGTAGCGGGAGCGGGGAGACCCAGTACTTC.

The V and J genes are TRBV4-1 and TRBJ2-1; 8 positions match TRBD2. V trimming: 1 base; J trimming: 6 bases; junction bases outside the gene matches: 8. The CDR3 is made up of 16 amino acids. Germline-derived CDR1 and CDR2 are MGHRA and YSYEKL. As DNA, the CDR3 is TGCGCCAGCAGCCAAGGGGCGGGGGGATCAAGCAATGAGCAGTTCTTC. It encodes CASSQGAGGSSNEQFF.

This chain connects TRBV30 to TRBJ2-7; 9 nucleotides agree with TRBD1. The CDR3 contains 13 residues. V shed 2 bases, J shed 3 bases, and the junction held 2 bases outside the gene matches. In germline, CDR1 is GTSNPN, CDR2 SVGIG (reference sequence). CDR3 in amino acids: CAWSRDRVYEQYF. The CDR3 DNA sequence: TGTGCCTGGAGTCGGGACAGGGTCTACGAGCAGTACTTC.

The table lists this clone with a count of one. The rearrangement joins TRBV11-2 to TRBJ2-5; weak D call: TRBD1 (5 bases). CDR3 size: 15 residues. Germline assignment: CDR1 SGHAT and CDR2 FQNNGV. V gave up 4 bases and J gave up 5 bases, with 17 bases separating them. Here the CDR3 reads CASSSSVGVSETQYF. CDR3 sequence (DNA): TGTGCCAGCAGCTCCTCGGTAGGGGTTTCTGAGACCCAGTACTTC.